A single sample gave rise to the 5 T cell receptor beta chains below, sequenced in a study of identical twins. TCRdb fed the 5' RACE reads into MiXCR, producing one record per CDR3 protein. The table lists roughly 480,000 distinct CDR3 sequences, 24% of them singletons. These data were also reused for a study on T cells expressing NK-cell markers.

Specimen: CD4+ T cells sorted from blood. The source of these receptors is a woman under 30 in good health.

The rearrangement joins TRBV9 to TRBJ1-1; D is ambiguous. This CDR3 has 14 amino acids. The ends were cut back, 4 bases at V and 1 base at J, with 11 bases in the middle. Per the germline V gene, CDR1 is SGDLS and CDR2 is YYNGEE. This CDR3 is CASSFQSANTEAFF. The CDR3, as DNA: TGTGCCAGCAGCTTTCAGTCGGCGAACACTGAAGCTTTCTTT. The full variable domain, with the rest looked up from reference TRBV9 and TRBJ1-1, is DSGVTQTPKHLITATGQRVTLRCSPRSGDLSVYWYQQSLDQGLQFLIQYYNGEERAKGNILERFSAQQFPDLHSELNLSSLELGDSALYFCASSFQSANTEAFFGQGTRLTVV.

This chain connects TRBV9 to TRBJ2-1; TRBD2 aligns across 8 bases. The trim removed 0 bases at V and 7 bases at J, leaving 6 bases unmatched. Germline V lookup: CDR1 SGDLS, CDR2 YYNGEE. The CDR3 contains 15 residues. For the CDR3, the DNA is TGTGCCAGCAGCGTAGAGGCGGGGGGCTGGAATGAGCAGTTCTTC. Its protein is CASSVEAGGWNEQFF.

CDR3 nucleotide sequence: TGTGCCAGCAGCCACGGGGGGACCTACAATGAGCAGTTCTTC. Encoded protein: CASSHGGTYNEQFF. V is TRBV7-3 and J is TRBJ2-1; 7 nucleotides align to TRBD2. Unmatched junction bases numbered 3, after V lost 5 bases and J lost 2 bases. This CDR3 is built from 14 residues. CDR1 is SGHTA, CDR2 FQGTGA, per germline.

This clonotype occurred a few times. Relative to the germline gene, one junction end is altered; a read error may explain this. This rearrangement joins TRBV7-7 to TRBJ2-7; D not certain. CDR1 and CDR2 (germline): SSHAT, FNYEAQ (reference sequence). This CDR3 region has 14 residues. In nucleotides, the CDR3 is TGTGCTAGCAGCTTAGTGTCGTCATCCTCTCGGCAGTACTTC. Its translation is CASSLVSSSSRQYF.

This chain connects TRBV19 to TRBJ2-1; TRBD1 or TRBD2 may be the D gene (5 bases each). The germline CDR1 and CDR2 sequences are LNHDA and SQIVND (reference sequence). The CDR3 is made up of 14 amino acids. V was trimmed by 5 bases and J by 8 bases, leaving 16 bases between them. This chain's CDR3 is CASSFGGFIYEQFF. The CDR3 DNA reads TGTGCCAGTAGTTTTGGGGGATTTATCTATGAGCAGTTCTTC.